This record concerns one TCR beta chain sequence. The data belong to a study of technical replicates of blood from a few donors. This CDR3 region has 14 residues. J lost 5 bases, V lost 9 bases, and 13 bases had no gene match. Germline lookup yields CDR1 MDHEN and CDR2 SYDVKM. Generated by immunoSEQ multiplex PCR, the TCRdb table keeps only in-frame clones and is missing some. The sample shows more than 90,000 clones, roughly 95% of them seen only once. The chain links TRBV28 to TRBJ2-7; 7 positions match TRBD1. The sample was T cells isolated from PBMCs. The TCR originated in a human donor in good health. CDR3 region: CASKRQGLTHEQYF. The CDR3 DNA sequence: TGTGCCAGTAAGCGACAGGGATTAACCCACGAGCAGTACTTC.